These 27 T cell receptor beta chains were all obtained from the same sample, sequenced in a study of T cell changes during pregnancy in multiple sclerosis. Here immunoSEQ multiplex PCR was the method, and the copy in TCRdb shows in-frame clones only, minus some. The sample includes 68,000 or so clones, about 89% of them seen just once. The specimen comprised peripheral blood, sampled in the second trimester of pregnancy. All receptors come from a female donor with multiple sclerosis, enrolled in a pregnancy study.

CDR3 sequence (DNA): TGTGCCAGCTCACCCCTCCCCAGCCAGACAGTGGGCCTCAGGTCCGGGGAGCTGTTTTTT. This encodes CASSPLPSQTVGLRSGELFF. The genes are TRBV18 and TRBJ2-2, with D perhaps matching TRBD1 (5 bases). V lost 3 bases and J lost 6, with 29 bases in between. The CDR3 has 20 amino acids. In germline, CDR1 is KGHSH, CDR2 LQKENI.

The chain carries TRBV25-1 and TRBJ2-1, with 7 bases matching TRBD1. V shed 3 bases, J shed 3 bases, and the junction held 5 bases outside the gene matches. The CDR3 has 15 amino acids. CDR1 is MGHDK and CDR2 is SYGVNS in the germline V gene. CDR3 loop: CASSDLQGIYNEQFF. The CDR3 bases are TGTGCCAGCAGTGACCTACAGGGGATCTACAATGAGCAGTTCTTC.

This rearrangement joins TRBV4-3 to TRBJ2-7; D is uncertain. This CDR3 has 13 amino acids. The germline CDR1 and CDR2 sequences are LGHNA and YSLEER. V was clipped by 0 bases and J by 6 bases, with 9 bases between them. The CDR3 sequence: CASSQEKVREQYF. The DNA of the CDR3 is TGCGCCAGCAGCCAAGAGAAAGTGCGCGAGCAGTACTTC.

The chain employs TRBV29-1 and TRBJ1-2; 10 bases match TRBD1. Trimming cost V 7 bases and J 1 base; bases outside gene matches: 3. The germline CDR1 and CDR2 sequences are SQVTM and ANQGSEA. The CDR3 runs 13 residues. The CDR3 loop is CSARTGGNYGYTF. CDR3 coding DNA: TGCAGCGCCCGGACAGGGGGTAACTATGGCTACACCTTC.

This chain uses TRBV7-2 with TRBJ1-5; 7 bases are a match to TRBD1. CDR3 length: 16 residues. Trimming took 1 base from V and 2 from J; bases not matched to a gene: 5. CDR1 and CDR2 from the germline V gene are SGHTA and FQGNSA. As DNA, the CDR3 is TGTGCCAGCAGCTTAGTCGACAGGGCTGGCAATCAGCCCCAGCATTTT. It encodes CASSLVDRAGNQPQHF. The full variable domain, rest sourced from reference TRBV7-2 and TRBJ1-5, is GAGVSQSPSNKVTEKGKDVELRCDPISGHTALYWYRQSLGQGLEFLIYFQGNSAPDKSGLPSDRFSAERTGGSVSTLTIQRTQQEDSAVYLCASSLVDRAGNQPQHFGDGTRLSIL.

The CDR3 reads CASSLLAGGFTDTQYF. The DNA of the CDR3 is TGTGCCAGTAGTCTATTAGCGGGGGGCTTCACAGATACGCAGTATTTT. The genes are TRBV19 and TRBJ2-3, with 10 bases matching TRBD2. Germline CDR1 reads LNHDA; CDR2 reads SQIVND (reference sequence). CDR3 length: 16 amino acids. V was pared by 5 bases and J by 2 bases, with 7 bases of the junction left unmatched.

This rearrangement joins TRBV27 to TRBJ1-2; 9 bases align to TRBD1. This CDR3 contains 18 residues. CDR1 is MNHEY and CDR2 is SMNVEV in the germline V gene (reference sequence). The ends lost 5 bases at V and 3 bases at J; junction bases unmatched: 16. In DNA form, the CDR3 reads TGTGCCAGCAGTCAACAAATACCGGGACAGGGAAATGACTATGGCTACACCTTC. This sequence encodes CASSQQIPGQGNDYGYTF.

The chain carries TRBV27 and TRBJ2-1; the match to TRBD1 covers 9 bases. The CDR3 runs 15 residues. Germline V lookup: CDR1 MNHEY, CDR2 SMNVEV (reference sequence). Unmatched junction bases numbered 3, after V lost 2 bases and J lost 4 bases. This CDR3 is CASSLTGQGYNEQFF. Written as DNA, the CDR3 is TGTGCCAGCAGTTTAACGGGACAGGGATACAATGAGCAGTTCTTC.

This clone was found once. This chain connects TRBV9 to TRBJ2-5, with D possibly matching TRBD2 (6 bases). Per the germline V gene, CDR1 is SGDLS and CDR2 is YYNGEE. Trimming took off 3 bases at V and 4 bases at J, with 19 bases between the two ends. This CDR3 has 16 residues. The CDR3 sequence is CASSARLDPARETQYF. CDR3 nucleotide sequence: TGTGCCAGCAGCGCTCGACTAGATCCGGCACGAGAGACCCAGTACTTC. The full variable domain, with the rest looked up from reference TRBV9 and TRBJ2-5, is DSGVTQTPKHLITATGQRVTLRCSPRSGDLSVYWYQQSLDQGLQFLIQYYNGEERAKGNILERFSAQQFPDLHSELNLSSLELGDSALYFCASSARLDPARETQYFGPGTRLLVL.

This chain uses TRBV28 with TRBJ2-1, with TRBD2 matching 7 bases. J gave up 5 bases and V 3 bases, and 4 bases lay outside the gene matches. The CDR3 consists of 14 residues. The germline V gene encodes CDR1 MDHEN and CDR2 SYDVKM. The CDR3 coding sequence is TGTGCCAGCAGTTTGGGGGGGGTCCACAATGAGCAGTTCTTC. Translated: CASSLGGVHNEQFF. Supplemented by reference TRBV28 and TRBJ2-1, the full variable domain reads DVKVTQSSRYLVKRTGEKVFLECVQDMDHENMFWYRQDPGLGLRLIYFSYDVKMKEKGDIPEGYSVSREKKERFSLILESASTNQTSMYLCASSLGGVHNEQFFGPGTRLTVL.

The chain recombines TRBV11-2 with TRBJ2-2; 7 positions match TRBD1. Losses at the gene ends were 5 bases for V and 13 bases for J; bases not matched to a gene: 10. CDR3 length: 13 residues. Germline CDR1 SGHAT, CDR2 FQNNGV. CDR3 protein: CASSLIGDSMLFF. The DNA of the CDR3 is TGTGCCAGCAGCCTTATAGGGGACAGTATGCTGTTTTTT.

The sample holds one count of this clone. The junction departs from the called germline gene at one end, perhaps through a read error. V usage is TRBV7-7 and J usage is TRBJ2-1, with TRBD2 matching 9 bases. Germline V lookup: CDR1 SSHAT, CDR2 FNYEAQ (reference sequence). This CDR3 region has 15 residues. CDR3 amino acids: CASSSSGGLYNEQFF. The DNA for the CDR3 is TGTGCTAGCAGCTCGAGCGGGGGGCTCTACAATGAGCAGTTCTTC.

This chain links TRBV6-4 with TRBJ2-7, with a tentative D call TRBD1 (6 bases). Germline V gene lookup returns CDR1 MRHNA and CDR2 SNTAGT. CDR3 length: 13 residues. V dropped 2 bases and J dropped 6 bases, with 11 bases sitting between them. CDR3 coding DNA: TGTGCCAGCAGTGACCAAATACAGGGCGAGCAGTACTTC. It specifies CASSDQIQGEQYF.

This chain uses TRBV2 with TRBJ1-5; 8 bases match TRBD1. The CDR3 spans 14 residues. Trimming cost V 6 bases and J 7 bases; bases outside gene matches: 8. Germline loops: CDR1 SNHLY, CDR2 FYNNEI. Here the CDR3 reads CASRSQGAGQPQHF. The CDR3 nucleotides read TGTGCCAGCAGGTCTCAGGGGGCAGGGCAGCCCCAGCATTTT.

The V and J genes are TRBV7-2 and TRBJ2-7; 10 nucleotides agree with TRBD1. There are 15 residues in the CDR3. CDR1 and CDR2 (germline): SGHTA, FQGNSA. The junction had 6 bases not matched to a gene; V was cut back by 2 bases and J by 5 bases. This CDR3 reads CASSLFGQGVHEQYF. The CDR3 bases are TGTGCCAGCAGCTTATTCGGACAGGGGGTCCACGAGCAGTACTTC.

V and J are TRBV27 and TRBJ1-1; D uncertain. CDR1 and CDR2 (germline): MNHEY, SMNVEV (reference sequence). This CDR3 is built from 12 residues. V was pared by 9 bases and J by 7 bases, with 15 bases between. The CDR3 here is CASWRMGGEAFF. The CDR3 DNA reads TGTGCCAGTTGGAGAATGGGAGGTGAAGCTTTCTTT.

The DNA of the CDR3 is TGTGCCAGCTCACCACTACAGGACACTGAAGCTTTCTTT. It codes for CASSPLQDTEAFF. The V call is TRBV18, the J call TRBJ1-1; perhaps TRBD1 as D (5 bases). CDR3 length: 13 amino acids. The germline gives CDR1 KGHSH, CDR2 LQKENI. V was shortened by 1 base and J by 3 bases, with 6 bases between the two germline ends.

J is TRBJ1-4 and V is TRBV25-1; 10 positions match TRBD1. Looked up from germline, CDR1 is MGHDK and CDR2 is SYGVNS. The CDR3 runs to 17 residues. V was pared by 3 bases and J by 5 bases, with 9 bases of the junction left unmatched. This CDR3 reads CASSEHDRGPWNEKLFF. The CDR3 coding sequence is TGTGCCAGCAGTGAGCACGACAGGGGGCCGTGGAATGAAAAACTGTTTTTT.

The genes are TRBV10-3 and TRBJ1-2; 9 nucleotides match TRBD1. CDR1 and CDR2 from the germline V gene are ENHRY and SYGVKD. With V trimmed by 9 bases and J by 4 bases, 6 bases remained unmatched. The CDR3 contains 13 residues. CDR3 bases: TGTGCCATTCGGACAGGGGAGGGCTATGGCTACACCTTC. Its translation is CAIRTGEGYGYTF.

This chain uses TRBV28 with TRBJ1-5; TRBD1 agrees at 7 bases. The CDR3 loop spans 14 amino acids. Unmatched junction bases numbered 5, after V lost 6 bases and J lost 3 bases. Germline CDR1 and CDR2: MDHEN and SYDVKM. CDR3 sequence reads: CASSPGQYNQPQHF. CDR3 coding DNA: TGTGCCAGCAGCCCGGGACAGTACAATCAGCCCCAGCATTTT.

The CDR3 DNA reads as TGTGCCACCCGCGCAGGGGCCCGGGGGGAGGCTGAGACCCAGTACTTC. As protein: CATRAGARGEAETQYF. The chain carries TRBV15 and TRBJ2-5; maybe TRBD2 (7 bases). V lost 8 bases to trimming and J lost 5 bases, with 24 bases between them. There are 16 residues in the CDR3. Germline values: CDR1 LNHNV, CDR2 YYDKDF (reference sequence).

The chain uses TRBV5-5 and TRBJ1-3; 8 bases are shared with TRBD1. The CDR3 runs to 16 residues. Germline V gene lookup returns CDR1 SGHKS and CDR2 YYEKEE (reference sequence). V was clipped by 3 bases and J by 0 bases; unmatched bases: 5. CDR3 in DNA: TGTGCCAGCAGCTCGCAGGGGGCCCTCTCTGGAAACACCATATATTTT. Amino acids: CASSSQGALSGNTIYF.

V is TRBV15 and J is TRBJ1-5; D remains ambiguous. Germline CDR1 LNHNV, CDR2 YYDKDF (reference sequence). The CDR3 has 15 amino acids. Trimming took off 4 bases at V and 2 bases at J, with 12 bases between the two ends. The CDR3 DNA reads TGTGCCACCAGCATGAGTAACAGAGGCAATCAGCCCCAGCATTTT. It is translated as CATSMSNRGNQPQHF. The full variable domain, completed using reference TRBV15 and TRBJ1-5, is DAMVIQNPRYQVTQFGKPVTLSCSQTLNHNVMYWYQQKSSQAPKLLFHYYDKDFNNEADTPDNFQSRRPNTSFCFLDIRSPGLGDTAMYLCATSMSNRGNQPQHFGDGTRLSIL.

The chain is built from TRBV6-6 and TRBJ1-2; no clear D gene. CDR1 and CDR2 from the germline V gene are MNHNY and SVGAGI (reference sequence). CDR3 length: 13 amino acids. V was pared by 6 bases and J by 4 bases, with 12 bases between. DNA of the CDR3: TGTGCCAGCAGCCAAGACTTTATCTATGGCTACACCTTC. Protein product: CASSQDFIYGYTF.

The V call is TRBV13, the J call TRBJ1-5; 7 bases align to TRBD1. The V segment lost 6 bases and the J segment 8 bases; nucleotides outside the gene matches: 4. Germline V lookup: CDR1 PRHDT, CDR2 FYEKMQ (reference sequence). The CDR3 length is 12 residues. DNA for the CDR3: TGTGCCAGCAGACAGGGGAGTAAGCCCCAGCATTTT. Its translation is CASRQGSKPQHF. Based on the CDR3 plus reference TRBV13 and TRBJ1-5, the full variable domain is AAGVIQSPRHLIKEKRETATLKCYPIPRHDTVYWYQQGPGQDPQFLISFYEKMQSDKGSIPDRFSAQQFSDYHSELNMSSLELGDSALYFCASRQGSKPQHFGDGTRLSIL.

The chain joins TRBV7-6 to TRBJ1-1, with TRBD1 identical over 8 bases. CDR1 and CDR2 from the germline V gene are SGHVS and FNYEAQ. This CDR3 spans 13 amino acids. The junction had 8 bases not matched to a gene; V was cut back by 4 bases and J by 10 bases. The CDR3, as DNA: TGTGCCAGCAGCTCCACAGGGGGAAAGGGAGCTTTCTTT. It is translated as CASSSTGGKGAFF.

This chain connects TRBV5-4 to TRBJ2-5, with TRBD2 matching 7 bases. The germline V gene has CDR1 SGHNT and CDR2 YYREEE (reference sequence). V was pared by 0 bases and J by 5 bases, with 7 bases of the junction left unmatched. This CDR3 is built from 15 residues. DNA for the CDR3: TGTGCCAGCAGCTTGGTCCGGGGGGACTGGGAGACCCAGTACTTC. Its translation is CASSLVRGDWETQYF.